These 28 T cell receptor beta chains were sequenced from one sample in a study of blood T cell repertoires in COVID-19. Assay: immunoSEQ multiplex PCR; the TCRdb copy retains only in-frame clones and omits some. The repertoire holds 100,000 to 150,000 clones, around 81% seen once, with approximately 18% in the top ten. The source material was peripheral blood. These receptors all come from a man aged 25 to 40 with COVID-19, enrolled during active disease.

CDR3 sequence: CASTLRQNTEAFF. Here the CDR3 DNA reads TGTGCCAGCACCCTGCGGCAGAACACTGAAGCTTTCTTT. The V call is TRBV12-3 or TRBV12-4, the J call TRBJ1-1, with no clear D. Trimming took off 7 bases at V and 1 base at J, with 10 bases between the two ends. The CDR3 totals 13 residues.

The chain uses TRBV4-1 and TRBJ2-1; D is unclear. The CDR3 length is 16 residues. CDR1 is MGHRA, CDR2 YSYEKL, per germline. Trimming shortened V by 0 bases and J by 0 bases, and 9 bases separated the two germline ends. In DNA, the CDR3 is TGCGCCAGCAGCCAAGAAAGTGCCAGCTCCTACAATGAGCAGTTCTTC. This translates into CASSQESASSYNEQFF.

The chain links TRBV5-1 to TRBJ2-3, with D possibly matching TRBD2 (5 bases). Germline V gene lookup returns CDR1 SGHRS and CDR2 YFSETQ. CDR3 length equals 17 residues. Trimming pared 0 bases from V and 0 bases from J, leaving 14 bases between. The CDR3 DNA reads TGCGCCAGCAGCTTGGTCCCCAGCGGAACTAGCACAGATACGCAGTATTTT. It codes for CASSLVPSGTSTDTQYF.

This clone was recorded once. V and J are TRBV30 and TRBJ2-1; a weak D match, TRBD2 (6 bases). This CDR3 contains 14 residues. Trimming shortened V by 0 bases and J by 11 bases, and 17 bases separated the two germline ends. Per the germline V gene, CDR1 is GTSNPN and CDR2 is SVGIG (reference sequence). The chain's CDR3 is CAWSVGASSVKQFF. The CDR3 region has the DNA TGTGCCTGGAGTGTAGGGGCCTCTAGCGTTAAGCAGTTCTTC.

This chain connects TRBV5-1 to TRBJ2-1, with D maybe TRBD2 (5 bases). CDR1 SGHRS and CDR2 YFSETQ come from the germline V gene. CDR3 size: 15 residues. The germline V and J ends were trimmed by 4 bases and 0 bases, with 11 bases remaining between them. CDR3 loop: CASSRGIVSYNEQFF. CDR3 sequence (DNA): TGCGCCAGCAGCCGAGGGATTGTCTCCTACAATGAGCAGTTCTTC.

This chain links TRBV6-4 with TRBJ2-3, with a tentative D call TRBD2 (5 bases). Trimming left V 3 bases short and J 0 bases short, with 7 bases between. Germline CDR1 MRHNA, CDR2 SNTAGT. The CDR3 covers 14 residues. CDR3 region: CASSESGSTDTQYF. Here the CDR3 DNA reads TGTGCCAGCAGTGAAAGCGGTAGCACAGATACGCAGTATTTT.

V usage is TRBV5-4 and J usage is TRBJ2-3, with 10 bases lining up with TRBD2. The length of the CDR3 is 15 residues. V trimming: 4 bases; J trimming: 1 base; junction bases outside the gene matches: 3. Germline-derived CDR1 and CDR2 are SGHNT and YYREEE (reference sequence). CDR3 sequence reads: CASSGAGGGTDTQYF. In DNA form, the CDR3 reads TGTGCCAGCAGCGGAGCGGGAGGGGGCACAGATACGCAGTATTTT.

This clone was counted once. The V and J genes are TRBV5-1 and TRBJ1-1; the D is unclear. The CDR3 runs to 16 residues. V was pared by 0 bases and J by 4 bases, with 16 bases between. Germline CDR1 SGHRS, CDR2 YFSETQ. For the CDR3, the DNA is TGCGCCAGCAGCTTGGAATACGGCAGGCTGAGCACTGAAGCTTTCTTT. This sequence encodes CASSLEYGRLSTEAFF. The entire variable domain, with the rest obtained from reference TRBV5-1 and TRBJ1-1, is as follows: KAGVTQTPRYLIKTRGQQVTLSCSPISGHRSVSWYQQTPGQGLQFLFEYFSETQRNKGNFPGRFSGRQFSNSRSEMNVSTLELGDSALYLCASSLEYGRLSTEAFFGQGTRLTVV.

Turning to this clone: The same CDR3 is also encoded by other DNA sequences in this sample. The chain is built from TRBV5-1 and TRBJ2-7; 10 positions agree with TRBD2. The germline gives CDR1 SGHRS, CDR2 YFSETQ. V was clipped by 0 bases and J by 4 bases; unmatched bases: 4. The CDR3 is 15 amino acids. The chain's CDR3 is CASSLEVAGGYEQYF. CDR3 nucleotide sequence: TGCGCCAGCAGCTTGGAGGTAGCGGGGGGTTACGAGCAGTACTTC.

The chain has TRBV11-2 and TRBJ2-1, with unresolved D. The length of the CDR3 is 14 residues. Germline V gene sequence: CDR1 SGHAT, CDR2 FQNNGV. The germline V and J ends were trimmed by 0 bases and 10 bases, with 13 bases remaining between them. The CDR3 DNA sequence: TGTGCCAGCAGCTTAGATTTCAGGCTCGACGAGCAGTTCTTC. This gives the protein CASSLDFRLDEQFF. The full variable domain, completed using reference TRBV11-2 and TRBJ2-1, is EAGVAQSPRYKIIEKRQSVAFWCNPISGHATLYWYQQILGQGPKLLIQFQNNGVVDDSQLPKDRFSAERLKGVDSTLKIQPAKLEDSAVYLCASSLDFRLDEQFFGPGTRLTVL.

This sequence joins TRBV29-1 and TRBJ1-5; weak D call: TRBD1 (5 bases). The CDR3 has 13 residues. CDR1 is SQVTM, CDR2 ANQGSEA, per germline. Trimming left V 4 bases short and J 5 bases short, with 12 bases between. DNA for the CDR3: TGCAGCGTTGCCAGGGAAGACGATCAGCCCCAGCATTTT. Its protein is CSVAREDDQPQHF.

V and J are TRBV6-4 and TRBJ1-2, with 10 bases matching TRBD1. J lost 4 bases, V lost 9 bases, and 5 bases had no gene match. This CDR3 has 13 residues. Germline CDR1 is MRHNA and CDR2 is SNTAGT. The CDR3 here is CARDRGRSYGYTF. The CDR3 coding sequence is TGTGCCAGAGACAGGGGGCGCAGCTATGGCTACACCTTC.

The chain links TRBV5-1 to TRBJ1-5, with D possibly TRBD1 on 5 matching bases. Germline-derived CDR1 and CDR2 are SGHRS and YFSETQ. Trimming left V 5 bases short and J 0 bases short, with 12 bases between. This CDR3 contains 15 residues. CDR3 amino acids: CASRPGGNSNQPQHF. The CDR3 nucleotides are TGCGCCAGCAGACCGGGGGGGAATAGCAATCAGCCCCAGCATTTT.

This clone has just a few counts. The chain joins TRBV6-5 to TRBJ1-4; D call uncertain. This CDR3 contains 14 residues. Trimming shortened V by 4 bases and J by 7 bases, and 13 bases separated the two germline ends. Germline assignment: CDR1 MNHEY and CDR2 SVGAGI. CDR3: CASSSSGLFEKLFF. DNA of the CDR3: TGTGCCAGCAGTTCCTCAGGACTTTTTGAAAAACTGTTTTTT.

This sequence joins TRBV5-6 and TRBJ2-5, with 9 bases identical to TRBD2. V lost 3 bases to trimming and J lost 0 bases; unmatched junction nucleotides: 12. The CDR3 totals 18 residues. Germline V gene lookup returns CDR1 SGHDT and CDR2 YYEEEE. The CDR3 coding sequence is TGTGCCAGCAGCTCCCCGACCCCTAGCGGGGCCAACCAAGAGACCCAGTACTTC. It is translated as CASSSPTPSGANQETQYF.

Details on this clone: Relative to the germline gene, one junction end is altered; a read error may explain this. The chain recombines TRBV29-1 with TRBJ2-7, with TRBD1 identical over 11 bases. The CDR3 runs to 10 residues. Germline values: CDR1 SQVTM, CDR2 ANQGSEA. Here the CDR3 reads CSLPGTGGRF. In DNA form, the CDR3 reads TGCAGCCTCCCCGGGACAGGGGGGAGGTTC.

J is TRBJ2-7 and V is TRBV27; 14 nucleotides agree with TRBD2. In germline, CDR1 is MNHEY, CDR2 SMNVEV (reference sequence). CDR3 length equals 16 residues. After removal of 5 bases from V and 4 bases from J, the junction contained 7 bases not matched to a gene. The CDR3 spells CASSQRGTSGSYEQYF. CDR3 DNA sequence: TGTGCCAGCAGTCAAAGAGGGACTAGCGGGAGTTACGAGCAGTACTTC.

The chain is built from TRBV7-6 and TRBJ2-7; D might be TRBD1 (6 bases). Trimming shortened V by 5 bases and J by 4 bases, and 12 bases separated the two germline ends. CDR3 size: 13 residues. Germline assignment: CDR1 SGHVS and CDR2 FNYEAQ. The CDR3 region is CASSLHRAYEQYF. CDR3 sequence (DNA): TGTGCCAGCAGCCTGCACAGGGCTTACGAGCAGTACTTC.

This chain uses TRBV4-1 with TRBJ2-3, with 9 positions matching TRBD2. The CDR3 runs 17 residues. CDR1 and CDR2 from the germline V gene are MGHRA and YSYEKL. V was clipped by 3 bases and J by 0 bases; unmatched bases: 7. DNA for the CDR3: TGCGCCAGCAGCCAGATTGGACTAGCGCCGAGCACAGATACGCAGTATTTT. Its protein product is CASSQIGLAPSTDTQYF.

V is TRBV12-3 or TRBV12-4 and J is TRBJ2-3, with D perhaps matching TRBD2 (5 bases). The CDR3 runs 13 residues. Trimming left V 7 bases short and J 0 bases short, with 8 bases between. For the CDR3, the DNA is TGTGCCAGCACGGGCGGGAGCACAGATACGCAGTATTTT. This encodes CASTGGSTDTQYF.

The CDR3 DNA reads as TGTGCCAGCAGTCCTACAGGGCAAGAGACCCAGTACTTC. This codes for CASSPTGQETQYF. The chain carries TRBV5-8 and TRBJ2-5; possible D gene TRBD1, 6 bases. V was pared by 5 bases and J by 2 bases, with 10 bases between. This CDR3 contains 13 residues. Germline assignment: CDR1 SGHTS and CDR2 YDEGEE. The complete variable domain, with remaining parts taken from reference TRBV5-8 and TRBJ2-5, reads EAGVTQSPTHLIKTRGQQATLRCSPISGHTSVYWYQQALGLGLQFLLWYDEGEERNRGNFPPRFSGRQFPNYSSELNVNALELEDSALYLCASSPTGQETQYFGPGTRLLVL.

The V and J genes are TRBV19 and TRBJ1-2; no firm D call. The CDR3 contains 13 residues. The germline gives CDR1 LNHDA, CDR2 SQIVND (reference sequence). The CDR3 loop reads CATTPHSLYGYTF. Written as DNA, the CDR3 is TGTGCTACGACCCCCCACAGCCTCTATGGCTACACCTTC. The variable domain in full, with the rest retrieved from reference TRBV19 and TRBJ1-2, is DGGITQSPKYLFRKEGQNVTLSCEQNLNHDAMYWYRQDPGQGLRLIYYSQIVNDFQKGDIAEGYSVSREKKESFPLTVTSAQKNPTAFYLCATTPHSLYGYTFGSGTRLTVV.

The chain combines TRBV3-1 (or the pseudogene TRBV3-2) with TRBJ1-5; no clear D. The CDR3 has 13 residues. Germline V gene sequence: CDR1 LGHDT, CDR2 YNNKEL (reference sequence). V was cut by 0 bases and J by 6 bases, with 6 bases left in between. The CDR3 reads CASSQDRGQPQHF. The DNA of the CDR3 is TGTGCCAGCAGCCAAGATCGCGGTCAGCCCCAGCATTTT.

The CDR3 sequence: CAWSPVLRVLKADTQYF. For the CDR3, the DNA is TGTGCCTGGAGTCCGGTCCTCAGGGTTCTCAAGGCAGATACGCAGTATTTT. The chain joins TRBV30 to TRBJ2-3; a possible D gene is TRBD1 (5 bases). This CDR3 is 17 amino acids long. The germline V gene encodes CDR1 GTSNPN and CDR2 SVGIG (reference sequence). Trimming removed 2 bases at V and 4 bases at J, with 22 bases between.

This chain links TRBV5-4 with TRBJ2-1, with D possibly being TRBD2 (5 bases). V lost 0 bases and J 7 bases, leaving 17 bases between the germline ends. Germline V lookup: CDR1 SGHNT, CDR2 YYREEE (reference sequence). The CDR3 covers 16 residues. The CDR3 coding sequence is TGTGCCAGCAGCTTGGCCGGCACTCGGACGGGGAATGAGCAGTTCTTC. It encodes CASSLAGTRTGNEQFF.

The chain is built from TRBV12-3 or TRBV12-4 and TRBJ1-1; D call uncertain. Trimming took off 3 bases at V and 4 bases at J, with 6 bases between the two ends. This CDR3 is built from 12 residues. The CDR3: CASSFFRTEAFF. CDR3 DNA: TGTGCCAGCAGTTTTTTTCGCACTGAAGCTTTCTTT.

The rearrangement joins TRBV13 to TRBJ2-5, with no clear D. The V end was cut by 5 bases, the J end by 0 bases, with 4 bases between. Germline values: CDR1 PRHDT, CDR2 FYEKMQ (reference sequence). CDR3 length equals 12 residues. CDR3 protein: CASSIYQETQYF. CDR3 bases: TGTGCCAGCAGCATCTACCAAGAGACCCAGTACTTC.

The gene calls are TRBV28 and TRBJ1-2, with D tentatively TRBD1 (6 bases). Germline V CDR1 and CDR2: MDHEN, SYDVKM. This CDR3 spans 14 amino acids. V was trimmed by 6 bases and J by 4 bases, leaving 15 bases between them. The CDR3 is CASSPHTGTYGYTF. The CDR3 DNA is TGTGCCAGCAGCCCACACACAGGGACCTATGGCTACACCTTC.